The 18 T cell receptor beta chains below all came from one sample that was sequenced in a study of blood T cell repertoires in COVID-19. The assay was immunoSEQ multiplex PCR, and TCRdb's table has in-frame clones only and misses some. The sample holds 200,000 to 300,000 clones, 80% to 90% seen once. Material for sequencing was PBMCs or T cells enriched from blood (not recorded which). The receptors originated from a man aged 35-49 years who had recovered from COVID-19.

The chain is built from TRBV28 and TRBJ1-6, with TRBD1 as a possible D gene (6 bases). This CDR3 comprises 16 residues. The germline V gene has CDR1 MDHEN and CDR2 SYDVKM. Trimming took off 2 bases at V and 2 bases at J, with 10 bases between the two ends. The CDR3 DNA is TGTGCCAGCAGTTTAGTGGGGGCAGCCTATAATTCACCCCTCCACTTT. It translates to CASSLVGAAYNSPLHF.

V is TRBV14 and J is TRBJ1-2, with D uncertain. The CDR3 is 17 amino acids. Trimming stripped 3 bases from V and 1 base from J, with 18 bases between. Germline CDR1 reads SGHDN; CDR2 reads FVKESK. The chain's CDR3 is CASSHYSGERFNYGYTF. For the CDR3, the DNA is TGTGCCAGCAGCCATTATAGTGGTGAGAGATTTAACTATGGCTACACCTTC.

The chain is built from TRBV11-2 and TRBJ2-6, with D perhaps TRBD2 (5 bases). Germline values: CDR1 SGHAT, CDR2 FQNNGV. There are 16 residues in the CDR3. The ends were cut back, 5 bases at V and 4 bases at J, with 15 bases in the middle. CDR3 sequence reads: CASSDGVGSGANVLTF. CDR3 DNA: TGTGCCAGCAGCGACGGGGTGGGGTCGGGGGCCAACGTCCTGACTTTC.

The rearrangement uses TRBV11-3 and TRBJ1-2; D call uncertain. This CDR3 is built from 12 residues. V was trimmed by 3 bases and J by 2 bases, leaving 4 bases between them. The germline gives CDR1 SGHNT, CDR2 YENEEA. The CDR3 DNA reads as TGTGCCAGCAGCTTGGCAAACTATGGCTACACCTTC. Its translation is CASSLANYGYTF.

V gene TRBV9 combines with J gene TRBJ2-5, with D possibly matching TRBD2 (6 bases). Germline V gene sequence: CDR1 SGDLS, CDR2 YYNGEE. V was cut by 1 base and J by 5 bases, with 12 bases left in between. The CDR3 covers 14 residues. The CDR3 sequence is CASSVQLARETQYF. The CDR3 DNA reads TGTGCCAGCAGCGTACAACTAGCTCGGGAGACCCAGTACTTC.

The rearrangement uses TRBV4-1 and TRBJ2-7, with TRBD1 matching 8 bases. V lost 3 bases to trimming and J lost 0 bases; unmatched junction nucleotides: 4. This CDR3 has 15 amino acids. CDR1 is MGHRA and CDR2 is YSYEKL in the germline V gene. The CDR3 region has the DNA TGCGCCAGCAGCCAGGGACAGGTTAGCTCCTACGAGCAGTACTTC. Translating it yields CASSQGQVSSYEQYF.

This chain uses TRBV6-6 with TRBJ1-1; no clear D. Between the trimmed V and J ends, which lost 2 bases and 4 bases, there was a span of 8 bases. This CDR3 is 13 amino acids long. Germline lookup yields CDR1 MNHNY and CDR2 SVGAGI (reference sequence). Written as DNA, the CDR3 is TGTGCCAGCAGTTACGGTTTGGCCACTGAAGCTTTCTTT. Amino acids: CASSYGLATEAFF.

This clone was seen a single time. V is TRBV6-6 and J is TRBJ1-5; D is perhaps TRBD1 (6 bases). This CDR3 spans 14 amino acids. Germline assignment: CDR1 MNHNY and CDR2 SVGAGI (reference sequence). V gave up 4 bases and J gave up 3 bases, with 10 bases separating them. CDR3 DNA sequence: TGTGCCAGCAGTTCCTGGGACAACAATCAGCCCCAGCATTTT. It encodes CASSSWDNNQPQHF.

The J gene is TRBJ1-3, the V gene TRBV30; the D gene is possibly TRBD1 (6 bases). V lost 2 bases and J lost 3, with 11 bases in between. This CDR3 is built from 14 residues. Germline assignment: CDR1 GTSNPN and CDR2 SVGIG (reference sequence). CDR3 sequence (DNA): TGTGCCTGGAGTTCGGGGGGCGGTGGAAACACCATATATTTT. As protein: CAWSSGGGGNTIYF.

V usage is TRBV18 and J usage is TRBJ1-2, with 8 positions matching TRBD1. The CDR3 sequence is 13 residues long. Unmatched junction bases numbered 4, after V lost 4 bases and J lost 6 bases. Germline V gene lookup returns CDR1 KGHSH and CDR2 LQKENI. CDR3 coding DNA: TGTGCCAGCTCACTGGACAGGGTTGATGGCTACACCTTC. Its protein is CASSLDRVDGYTF.

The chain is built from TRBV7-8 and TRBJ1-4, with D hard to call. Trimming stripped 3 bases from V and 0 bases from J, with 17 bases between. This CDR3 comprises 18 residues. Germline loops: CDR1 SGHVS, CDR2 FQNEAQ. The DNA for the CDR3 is TGTGCCAGCAGCTTTGTCGGGTTAAGGTTTGCAACTAATGAAAAACTGTTTTTT. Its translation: CASSFVGLRFATNEKLFF.

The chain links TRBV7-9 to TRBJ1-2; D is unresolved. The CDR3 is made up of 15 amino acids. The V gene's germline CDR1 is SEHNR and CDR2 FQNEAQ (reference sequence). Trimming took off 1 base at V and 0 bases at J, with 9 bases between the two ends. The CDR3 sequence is CASSLVGQSNYGYTF. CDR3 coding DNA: TGTGCCAGCAGCTTAGTTGGGCAGTCTAACTATGGCTACACCTTC. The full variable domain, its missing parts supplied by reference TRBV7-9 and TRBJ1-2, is DTGVSQNPRHKITKRGQNVTFRCDPISEHNRLYWYRQTLGQGPEFLTYFQNEAQLEKSRLLSDRFSAERPKGSFSTLEIQRTEQGDSAMYLCASSLVGQSNYGYTFGSGTRLTVV.

The CDR3 bases are TGTGCCAGCAGCTTAGATCCAGGGGGCGTATATGGTGAGCAGTTCTTC. Translation: CASSLDPGGVYGEQFF. V usage is TRBV11-2 and J usage is TRBJ2-1; 8 nucleotides match TRBD1. This CDR3 region has 16 residues. The junction had 10 bases not matched to a gene; V was cut back by 0 bases and J by 9 bases. From germline, CDR1 is SGHAT and CDR2 FQNNGV.

The CDR3 DNA is TGTGCCAGCAGCTTGGGGACTCCAAGCAATCAGCCCCAGCATTTT. Amino acid sequence: CASSLGTPSNQPQHF. The chain has TRBV5-6 and TRBJ1-5; D call uncertain. The CDR3 runs to 15 residues. Germline assignment: CDR1 SGHDT and CDR2 YYEEEE. The V end was cut by 0 bases, the J end by 1 base, with 8 bases between.

CDR3 nucleotides: TGTGCCAGCAGCCTCCAGTCGGGGGGGATGAACACTGAAGCTTTCTTT. This gives the protein CASSLQSGGMNTEAFF. The V gene is TRBV7-3, the J gene TRBJ1-1; tentative D call: TRBD1 (5 bases). Germline assignment: CDR1 SGHTA and CDR2 FQGTGA. This CDR3 spans 16 amino acids. Trimming removed 5 bases at V and 0 bases at J, with 16 bases between.

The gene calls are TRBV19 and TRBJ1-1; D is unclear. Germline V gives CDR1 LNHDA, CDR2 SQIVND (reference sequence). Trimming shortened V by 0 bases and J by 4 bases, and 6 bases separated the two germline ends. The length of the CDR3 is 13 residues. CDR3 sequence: CASSIDPVTEAFF. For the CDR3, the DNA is TGTGCCAGTAGTATAGACCCCGTCACTGAAGCTTTCTTT.

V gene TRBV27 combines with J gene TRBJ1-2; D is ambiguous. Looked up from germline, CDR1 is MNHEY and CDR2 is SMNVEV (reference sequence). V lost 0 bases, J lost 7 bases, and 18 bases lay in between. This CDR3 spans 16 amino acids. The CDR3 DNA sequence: TGTGCCAGCAGTTTATCGTCGATTAGCACGTCCTCTGGCTACACCTTC. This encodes CASSLSSISTSSGYTF.

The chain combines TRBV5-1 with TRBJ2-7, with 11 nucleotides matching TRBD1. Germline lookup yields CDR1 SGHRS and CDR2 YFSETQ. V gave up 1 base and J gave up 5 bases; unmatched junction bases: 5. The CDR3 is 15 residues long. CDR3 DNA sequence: TGCGCCAGCAGCTTGTTGGGACAGGGGGACCACGAGCAGTACTTC. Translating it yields CASSLLGQGDHEQYF.